The 5 T cell receptor beta chains given below trace back to one sample, sequenced in a study of cytomegalovirus exposure and HLA in healthy donors. PCR employed 60 Vbeta and 13 Jbeta primers. Generated by immunoSEQ multiplex PCR, the TCRdb table keeps only in-frame clones and is missing some. Found here are about 110,000 clones, over 70% of them singletons; the top ten hold approximately 5.6%. The sequencing sample was made of PBMCs. These receptor sequences come from a male donor in good health and CMV-seronegative.

In DNA, the CDR3 is TGTGCCAGCAGCCTACTAGCGGGAGTGACCAATGAGCAGTTCTTC. Its protein product is CASSLLAGVTNEQFF. J is TRBJ2-1 and V is TRBV7-3, with 11 bases lining up with TRBD2. Germline V gives CDR1 SGHTA, CDR2 FQGTGA. V was clipped by 5 bases and J by 6 bases; unmatched bases: 6. CDR3 size: 15 residues.

This clone was recorded a few times. The chain joins TRBV5-1 to TRBJ2-7; 9 bases align to TRBD1. J lost 0 bases, V lost 4 bases, and 8 bases had no gene match. CDR1 and CDR2 (germline): SGHRS, YFSETQ. CDR3 length: 16 residues. The CDR3 protein is CASSRAGQGHSYEQYF. The CDR3 DNA reads as TGCGCCAGCAGCAGGGCAGGACAGGGGCACTCCTACGAGCAGTACTTC. The full variable domain, its missing parts supplied by reference TRBV5-1 and TRBJ2-7, is KAGVTQTPRYLIKTRGQQVTLSCSPISGHRSVSWYQQTPGQGLQFLFEYFSETQRNKGNFPGRFSGRQFSNSRSEMNVSTLELGDSALYLCASSRAGQGHSYEQYFGPGTRLTVT.

The chain carries TRBV7-2 and TRBJ2-1; D perhaps matches TRBD2 (5 bases). This CDR3 is 16 amino acids long. Germline CDR1 reads SGHTA; CDR2 reads FQGNSA. Trimming pared 4 bases from V and 5 bases from J, leaving 18 bases between. CDR3 DNA: TGTGCCAGCAGCTCGTACCGGGGATTGCAAAACAATGAGCAGTTCTTC. Its protein product is CASSSYRGLQNNEQFF.

The table lists this clone with a few counts. The genes are TRBV4-3 and TRBJ1-3; tentatively, D is TRBD1 (5 bases). The CDR3 length is 15 residues. The V gene lost 4 bases and the J gene lost 0 bases, with 10 bases spanning the gap. Germline V CDR1 and CDR2: LGHNA, YSLEER. The CDR3 DNA follows: TGCGCCAGCAGCCCGGACATAAGCTCTGGAAACACCATATATTTT. Its translation: CASSPDISSGNTIYF.

This clone appeared a single time. This sequence joins TRBV27 and TRBJ2-1; the match to TRBD2 covers 7 bases. V was pared by 3 bases and J by 2 bases, with 7 bases of the junction left unmatched. The CDR3 sequence is 16 residues long. In germline, CDR1 is MNHEY, CDR2 SMNVEV (reference sequence). The CDR3 loop reads CASSFSAGETYNEQFF. The CDR3 bases are TGTGCCAGCAGTTTTTCCGCGGGAGAGACCTACAATGAGCAGTTCTTC.